This TCR beta chain was recovered during a study of beta chain features in type 1 diabetes. Expressed TCRB transcripts were sequenced because the isolated RNA had all been reverse transcribed beforehand. Method: immunoSEQ multiplex PCR; TCRdb's copy keeps in-frame clones and lacks some. In the table there are 810,000 or so clones, roughly 15% of which are singletons. This CDR3 is built from 15 residues. V was clipped by 6 bases and J by 7 bases; unmatched bases: 8. Germline CDR1 reads MNHEY; CDR2 reads SMNVEV (reference sequence). This TCR came from a woman under 30 in good health. This chain uses TRBV27 with TRBJ2-3; 12 bases map to TRBD2. The source material was naive CD4+ T cells from blood. Here the CDR3 DNA reads TGTGCCAGCAGCCAATCTAGCGGGAGGGCCAATACGCAGTATTTT. It yields the protein CASSQSSGRANTQYF.